This T cell receptor (beta chain) emerged from a study of spatial heterogeneity in lung cancer. CDR1 MDHEN and CDR2 SYDVKM come from the germline V gene. The CDR3 is 15 amino acids. Trimming cost V 10 bases and J 2 bases; bases outside gene matches: 11. Documented time point: sample taken at primary tumor resection. TCRdb reprocessed the 5' RACE reads with MiXCR, giving one entry per CDR3 protein. The sample yields about 48,000 distinct CDR3 sequences, roughly 5% seen once. This clonotype was counted ten times or more. The specimen was PBMCs, collected at surgery. This sequence originates from a male donor with early-stage non-small cell lung cancer. V is TRBV28 and J is TRBJ2-3; 8 nucleotides line up with TRBD1. The CDR3 loop is CAITPPDRVTDTQYF. The CDR3 DNA sequence: TGTGCCATCACCCCACCGGACAGGGTCACAGATACGCAGTATTTT.